Below are 4 T cell receptor beta chains sequenced from a single sample in a study of cytomegalovirus exposure and HLA in healthy donors. PCR was performed using 60 Vbeta and 13 Jbeta primers. Sequencing was performed with immunoSEQ multiplex PCR; in TCRdb, only in-frame clones are kept and a portion is missing. The sample has 100,000 to 150,000 clones, over 70% seen once; the top ten hold 0.95% to 1.5%. The source material was PBMCs. The origin of the receptors is a female donor in good health and CMV-seronegative.

The chain combines TRBV6-6 with TRBJ2-7; 7 nucleotides match TRBD2. V trimming: 4 bases; J trimming: 4 bases; junction bases outside the gene matches: 10. There are 15 residues in the CDR3. Germline V gene lookup returns CDR1 MNHNY and CDR2 SVGAGI (reference sequence). Here the CDR3 reads CASSFPGKREYEQYF. The CDR3 nucleotides are TGTGCCAGCAGTTTCCCCGGGAAGCGGGAATACGAGCAGTACTTC.

The V gene is TRBV5-6, the J gene TRBJ2-5; D is uncertain. The J call is doubtful: the DNA matches TRBJ2-7 better. This CDR3 is 15 amino acids long. Germline lookup yields CDR1 SGHDT and CDR2 YYEEEE. In nucleotides, the CDR3 is TGTGCCAGCAGCTTAGGCTTAAGGAGCTCCTACGAGCAGTACTTC. Translation: CASSLGLRSSYEQYF.

The chain carries TRBV28 and TRBJ1-6; perhaps TRBD1 as D (5 bases). The V end was cut by 3 bases, the J end by 8 bases, with 8 bases between. The CDR3 has 13 residues. The V gene's germline CDR1 is MDHEN and CDR2 SYDVKM. DNA of the CDR3: TGTGCCAGCAGTTTGCTCAGGGATTCACCCCTCCACTTT. This codes for CASSLLRDSPLHF.

In this sample, this clone turned up a few times. The J gene is TRBJ2-1, the V gene TRBV29-1; TRBD2 matches at 8 bases. The trim removed 7 bases at V and 1 base at J, leaving 12 bases unmatched. The CDR3 length is 16 residues. Germline CDR1 reads SQVTM; CDR2 reads ANQGSEA. The CDR3 region has the DNA TGCAGCGCGACCCACGGGGGGGCCCTATCCTACAATGAGCAGTTCTTC. This codes for CSATHGGALSYNEQFF.